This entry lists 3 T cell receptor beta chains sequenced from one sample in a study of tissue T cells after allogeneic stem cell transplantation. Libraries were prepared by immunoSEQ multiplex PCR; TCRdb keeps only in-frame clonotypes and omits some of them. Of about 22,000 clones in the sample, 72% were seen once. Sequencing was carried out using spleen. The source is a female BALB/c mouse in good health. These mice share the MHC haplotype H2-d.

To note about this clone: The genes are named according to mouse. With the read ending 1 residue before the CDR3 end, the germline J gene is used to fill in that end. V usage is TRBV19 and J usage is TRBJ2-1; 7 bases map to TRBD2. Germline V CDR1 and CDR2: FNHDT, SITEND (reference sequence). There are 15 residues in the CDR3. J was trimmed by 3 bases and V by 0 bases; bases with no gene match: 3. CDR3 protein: CASSIGGGSYAEQFF. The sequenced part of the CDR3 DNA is TGTGCCAGCAGTATAGGGGGGGGGAGCTATGCTGAGCAGTTC.

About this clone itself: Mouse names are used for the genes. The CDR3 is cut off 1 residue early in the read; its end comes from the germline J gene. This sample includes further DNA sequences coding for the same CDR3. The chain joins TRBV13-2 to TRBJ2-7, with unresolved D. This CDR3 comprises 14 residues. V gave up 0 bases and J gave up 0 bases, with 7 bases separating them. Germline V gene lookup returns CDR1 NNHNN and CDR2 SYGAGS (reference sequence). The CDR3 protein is CASGDGGSSYEQYF. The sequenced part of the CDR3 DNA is TGTGCCAGCGGTGATGGTGGGAGCTCCTATGAACAGTAC.

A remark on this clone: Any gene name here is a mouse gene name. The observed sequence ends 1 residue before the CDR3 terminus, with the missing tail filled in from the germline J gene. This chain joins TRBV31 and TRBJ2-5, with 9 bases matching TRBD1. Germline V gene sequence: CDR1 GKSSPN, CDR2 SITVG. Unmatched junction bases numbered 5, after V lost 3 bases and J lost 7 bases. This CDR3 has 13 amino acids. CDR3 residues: CAWRGQGEHTQYF. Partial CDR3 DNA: TGTGCCTGGAGGGGACAGGGCGAGCACACCCAGTAC.